Reported below is one T cell receptor (beta chain). Libraries were prepared by immunoSEQ multiplex PCR; TCRdb keeps only in-frame clonotypes and omits some of them. The data contain around 190,000 clones, approximately 85% of them singletons. Deletions cut 2 bases from V and 10 bases from J, with 24 bases between. Germline CDR1 and CDR2: LGHNT and FRNRAP. The CDR3 runs to 18 residues. The data belong to a study of blood T cell repertoires in COVID-19. As for the study in general: Acute-phase and convalescent COVID-19 samples originated in the United States, Italy and Spain.

The specimen sequenced was peripheral blood. The sequence was obtained from a woman aged 55 to 70 with acute or convalescent COVID-19. The chain employs TRBV12-5 and TRBJ1-6; D is perhaps TRBD1 (6 bases). CDR3 bases: TGTGCTAGTGGTTTGTCCCCATCCCTAGGGCAGGGGAACTCACCCCTCCACTTT. It specifies CASGLSPSLGQGNSPLHF.